By proportion, the clone carrying this TCR beta chain is medium-sized. Purified naive CD4+ T cells were depleted of CD25+ Tregs. Per germline, CDR1 SGHRS and CDR2 YFSETQ. With 2 bases clipped from V and 2 bases from J, the junction kept 7 bases outside the gene matches. This CDR3 has 15 residues. Semi-nested PCR with Nested Universal Primer A followed constant-region reverse priming of full-length variable regions. MiXCR was run by TCRdb on the 5' RACE reads, yielding one entry per CDR3 protein. The sample contains under 15,000 distinct CDR3 sequences, around 22% of which appear only once. Sequences were obtained from naive CD4+ T cells sorted from blood. Indicated subset: naive CD4+ T cells, CD4+CD45RA+CD25-. The sequence came from a female donor with breast cancer. This chain links TRBV5-1 with TRBJ2-7; 7 bases agree with TRBD1. DNA for the CDR3: TGCGCCAGCAGCTTAGCCGGGACAGCGACCTACGAGCAGTACTTC. Protein: CASSLAGTATYEQYF.